This T cell receptor beta chain was captured by sequencing in a study of cytomegalovirus exposure and HLA in healthy donors. The study ran its PCR with 60 Vbeta and 13 Jbeta primers. TCRdb's copy holds only in-frame clones and misses some; the assay was immunoSEQ multiplex PCR. The repertoire consists of more than 110,000 clones, with 77% occurring once and the leading ten covering around 3.7%. Study findings and constraints: TRBV6-2, TRBV6-3 and some other V segments were unresolvable in 87-base-pair reads. The authors enumerated over 150 TCR beta chains as linked to cytomegalovirus.

Germline-derived CDR1 and CDR2 are SEHNR and FQNEAQ (reference sequence). CDR3 size: 15 residues. Note on this clone: The antigen remains unidentified. One end of the junction fails to match germline, which may point to a read error.

The V gene is TRBV7-9, the J gene TRBJ1-2, with TRBD1 as a possible D gene (5 bases). The specimen was PBMCs. This clonotype originated in a male donor in good health and CMV-seronegative. The CDR3 DNA follows: TGTTCCAGCAGCTTAGGGCAGGGTATAGACTATGGCTACACCTTC. Translating gives CSSSLGQGIDYGYTF.